The 13 T cell receptor beta chains reported below all come from one sample, sequenced in a study of CD8 T cells in ankylosing spondylitis. A single record per CDR3 protein comes from TCRdb applying MiXCR to the 5' RACE reads. Of approximately 90,000 distinct CDR3 sequences listed, roughly 8.3% were seen once; the top ten hold nearly 10%. Sequencing used blood, either unsorted or a sorted T cell fraction (not recorded which). These receptors originate from a male donor with ankylosing spondylitis or in good health (not recorded which).

In its sample, this clonotype was seen many times. The rearrangement uses TRBV7-2 and TRBJ2-2, with 8 bases fitting TRBD2. Germline V gene sequence: CDR1 SGHTA, CDR2 FQGNSA. This CDR3 comprises 16 residues. The V gene end was trimmed by 1 base and the J gene end by 0 bases; junction bases not matched to a gene: 1. CDR3 in DNA: TGTGCCAGCAGCTTAGGACTAGCGCCGAACACCGGGGAGCTGTTTTTT. Amino acid sequence: CASSLGLAPNTGELFF.

Many counts were recorded for this clonotype. The chain uses TRBV12-3 or TRBV12-4 and TRBJ1-5; no clear D gene. V was pared by 2 bases and J by 0 bases, with 8 bases between. The CDR3 is 15 amino acids. CDR3 bases: TGTGCCAGCAGTTTACCGGCTTATAGCAATCAGCCCCAGCATTTT. Translated, it gives CASSLPAYSNQPQHF.

This clonotype was counted ten times or more. This chain links TRBV6-1 with TRBJ1-5; 11 bases agree with TRBD1. Looked up from germline, CDR1 is MNHNS and CDR2 is SASEGT. The CDR3 spans 15 residues. The ends lost 6 bases at V and 6 bases at J; junction bases unmatched: 7. CDR3 DNA sequence: TGTGCCAGCAGAAAGGACAGGGGGCTCGGTCAGCCCCAGCATTTT. Encoded protein: CASRKDRGLGQPQHF.

This clonotype occurred many times. For the CDR3, the DNA is TGTGCCAGCAGCTTTCAGGAGAGTCAGCCCCAGCATTTT. It specifies CASSFQESQPQHF. The chain recombines TRBV7-2 with TRBJ1-5; D unresolved. V shed 3 bases and J shed 6 bases, with 9 bases lying between them. The CDR3 loop spans 13 amino acids. Germline values: CDR1 SGHTA, CDR2 FQGNSA.

This clonotype was counted ten times or more. The V gene is TRBV19, the J gene TRBJ2-3; the match to TRBD1 covers 7 bases. V gave up 7 bases and J gave up 5 bases; unmatched junction bases: 12. Germline V gene data show CDR1 as LNHDA and CDR2 as SQIVND (reference sequence). The CDR3 totals 15 residues. CDR3: CASTNQHRGKDTQYF. CDR3 nucleotides: TGTGCCAGTACCAACCAGCACAGGGGAAAAGATACGCAGTATTTT.

This clonotype has a count of ten or more. The chain combines TRBV29-1 with TRBJ2-2; 11 nucleotides align to TRBD2. Trimming removed 6 bases from V and 1 base from J; junction bases left unmatched: 1. The germline gives CDR1 SQVTM, CDR2 ANQGSEA. CDR3 size: 14 residues. CDR3 sequence (DNA): TGCAGCGTCGGGACTAGCGGGAACACCGGGGAGCTGTTTTTT. Translation: CSVGTSGNTGELFF.

This clonotype was observed many times. This sequence joins TRBV4-3 and TRBJ1-5; D is ambiguous. Trimming removed 0 bases from V and 2 bases from J, with 8 bases in between. Looked up from germline, CDR1 is LGHNA and CDR2 is YSLEER. The CDR3 has 15 residues. DNA of the CDR3: TGCGCCAGCAGCCAAGAGCCGCACGGCAATCAGCCCCAGCATTTT. As protein: CASSQEPHGNQPQHF.

This clonotype was counted at least ten times. The genes are TRBV7-9 and TRBJ2-1, with 12 bases fitting TRBD2. The trim removed 5 bases at V and 6 bases at J, leaving 8 bases unmatched. The CDR3 contains 16 residues. Germline CDR1 SEHNR, CDR2 FQNEAQ (reference sequence). The CDR3 region is CASSTGLAGRSNEQFF. CDR3 coding DNA: TGTGCCAGCAGCACGGGACTAGCGGGCAGGTCCAATGAGCAGTTCTTC.

This clonotype was seen many times. V and J are TRBV29-1 and TRBJ2-1; D unclear. Germline loops: CDR1 SQVTM, CDR2 ANQGSEA. The CDR3 has 13 residues. V was trimmed by 3 bases and J by 0 bases, leaving 6 bases between them. For the CDR3, the DNA is TGCAGCGTTGAGGCCGGCTCCTACAATGAGCAGTTCTTC. Encoded protein: CSVEAGSYNEQFF.

This clonotype was seen ten or more times. CDR3 DNA sequence: TGTGCTAGTGGTACTTTCCCCCTACAGGGGAGCTACGAGCAGTACTTC. Amino acid sequence: CASGTFPLQGSYEQYF. The V call is TRBV12-5, the J call TRBJ2-7, with TRBD1 matching over 7 bases. There are 16 residues in the CDR3. J gave up 3 bases and V 5 bases, and 13 bases lay outside the gene matches. Germline CDR1 and CDR2: LGHNT and FRNRAP. The full variable domain, completed using reference TRBV12-5 and TRBJ2-7, is DARVTQTPRHKVTEMGQEVTMRCQPILGHNTVFWYRQTMMQGLELLAYFRNRAPLDDSGMPKDRFSAEMPDATLATLKIQPSEPRDSAVYFCASGTFPLQGSYEQYFGPGTRLTVT.

This clonotype occurred many times. V usage is TRBV5-5 and J usage is TRBJ2-1; TRBD2 agrees at 7 bases. V was pared by 5 bases and J by 1 base, with 12 bases of the junction left unmatched. CDR3 length equals 17 residues. Germline CDR1 reads SGHKS; CDR2 reads YYEKEE (reference sequence). CDR3 sequence (DNA): TGTGCCAGCAGTGGGCCCGGACTAGACGTTTCCTACAATGAGCAGTTCTTC. Translation: CASSGPGLDVSYNEQFF.

This clonotype showed up many times. The chain joins TRBV10-3 to TRBJ1-2; no clear D. The CDR3 has 12 amino acids. The germline V gene has CDR1 ENHRY and CDR2 SYGVKD. V shed 8 bases and J shed 7 bases, with 14 bases lying between them. The CDR3 loop reads CAISPHDSGYTF. The CDR3 region has the DNA TGTGCCATCTCACCCCACGATTCTGGCTACACCTTC.

This clonotype has more than one count but fewer than ten. The chain uses TRBV2 and TRBJ2-7; D remains unclear. V dropped 4 bases and J dropped 3 bases, with 7 bases sitting between them. Germline V gene data show CDR1 as SNHLY and CDR2 as FYNNEI. The CDR3 extends over 12 amino acids. DNA of the CDR3: TGTGCCAGCAGTGGGGCGCGCTACGAGCAGTACTTC. Translated: CASSGARYEQYF.